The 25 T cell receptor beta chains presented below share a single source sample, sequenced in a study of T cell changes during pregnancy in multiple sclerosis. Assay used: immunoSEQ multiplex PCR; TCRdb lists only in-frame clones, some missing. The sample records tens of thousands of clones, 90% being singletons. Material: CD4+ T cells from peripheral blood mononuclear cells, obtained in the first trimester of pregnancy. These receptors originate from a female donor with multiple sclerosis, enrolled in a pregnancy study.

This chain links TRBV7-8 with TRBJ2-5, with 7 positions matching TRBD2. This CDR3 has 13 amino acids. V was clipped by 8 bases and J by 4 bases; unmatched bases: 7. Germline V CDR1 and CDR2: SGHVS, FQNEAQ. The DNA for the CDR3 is TGTGCCAGCGAGGGCGGGAGAGGAGAGACCCAGTACTTC. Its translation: CASEGGRGETQYF.

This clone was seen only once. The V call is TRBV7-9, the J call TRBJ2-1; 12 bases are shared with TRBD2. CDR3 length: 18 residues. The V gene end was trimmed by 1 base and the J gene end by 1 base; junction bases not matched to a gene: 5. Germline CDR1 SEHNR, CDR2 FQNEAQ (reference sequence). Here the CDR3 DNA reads TGTGCCAGCAGCTTAGGAATGGGGACTAGCGGGTCCTACAATGAGCAGTTCTTC. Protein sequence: CASSLGMGTSGSYNEQFF. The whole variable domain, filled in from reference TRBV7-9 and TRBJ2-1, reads DTGVSQNPRHKITKRGQNVTFRCDPISEHNRLYWYRQTLGQGPEFLTYFQNEAQLEKSRLLSDRFSAERPKGSFSTLEIQRTEQGDSAMYLCASSLGMGTSGSYNEQFFGPGTRLTVL.

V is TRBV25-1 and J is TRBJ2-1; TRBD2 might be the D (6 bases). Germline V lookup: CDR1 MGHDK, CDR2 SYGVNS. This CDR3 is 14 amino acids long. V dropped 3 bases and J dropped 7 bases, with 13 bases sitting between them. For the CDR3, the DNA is TGTGCCAGCAGTGAGGGACTGGGGGTAAATGAGCAGTTCTTC. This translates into CASSEGLGVNEQFF.

The chain's CDR3 is CAITKTGNSPLHF. CDR3 DNA: TGTGCCATCACCAAGACGGGGAATTCACCCCTCCACTTT. V gene TRBV10-3 combines with J gene TRBJ1-6; no clear D. The CDR3 extends over 13 amino acids. CDR1 and CDR2 from the germline V gene are ENHRY and SYGVKD. Trimming shortened V by 7 bases and J by 7 bases, and 11 bases separated the two germline ends.

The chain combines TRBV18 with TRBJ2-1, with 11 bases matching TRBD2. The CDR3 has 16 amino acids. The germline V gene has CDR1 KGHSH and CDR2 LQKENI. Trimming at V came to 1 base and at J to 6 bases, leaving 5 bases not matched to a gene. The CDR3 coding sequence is TGTGCCAGCTCACCACGGCTAGCGGGGGGCCTCAATGAGCAGTTCTTC. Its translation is CASSPRLAGGLNEQFF. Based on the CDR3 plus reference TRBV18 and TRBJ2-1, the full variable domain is NAGVMQNPRHLVRRRGQEARLRCSPMKGHSHVYWYRQLPEEGLKFMVYLQKENIIDESGMPKERFSAEFPKEGPSILRIQQVVRGDSAAYFCASSPRLAGGLNEQFFGPGTRLTVL.

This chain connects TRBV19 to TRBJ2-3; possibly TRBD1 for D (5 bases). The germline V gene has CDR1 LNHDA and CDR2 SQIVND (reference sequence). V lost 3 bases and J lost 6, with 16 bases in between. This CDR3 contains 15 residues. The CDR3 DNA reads TGTGCCAGTAGTATCTCAGGGCCCGTCGTGGATACGCAGTATTTT. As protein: CASSISGPVVDTQYF.

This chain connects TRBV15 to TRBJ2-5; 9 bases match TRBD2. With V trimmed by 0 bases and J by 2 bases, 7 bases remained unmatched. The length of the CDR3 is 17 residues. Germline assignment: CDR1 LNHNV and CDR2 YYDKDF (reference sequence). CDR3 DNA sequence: TGTGCCACCAGCAGAGATGGACGACTAGCGGCTCAAGAGACCCAGTACTTC. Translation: CATSRDGRLAAQETQYF. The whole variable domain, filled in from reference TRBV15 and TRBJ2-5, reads DAMVIQNPRYQVTQFGKPVTLSCSQTLNHNVMYWYQQKSSQAPKLLFHYYDKDFNNEADTPDNFQSRRPNTSFCFLDIRSPGLGDTAMYLCATSRDGRLAAQETQYFGPGTRLLVL.

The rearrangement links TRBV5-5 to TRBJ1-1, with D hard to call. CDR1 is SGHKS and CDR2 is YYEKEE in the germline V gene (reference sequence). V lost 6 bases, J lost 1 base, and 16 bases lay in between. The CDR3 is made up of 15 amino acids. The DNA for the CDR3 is TGTGCCAGCACCGACCCTGGGAGAACGAACACTGAAGCTTTCTTT. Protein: CASTDPGRTNTEAFF.

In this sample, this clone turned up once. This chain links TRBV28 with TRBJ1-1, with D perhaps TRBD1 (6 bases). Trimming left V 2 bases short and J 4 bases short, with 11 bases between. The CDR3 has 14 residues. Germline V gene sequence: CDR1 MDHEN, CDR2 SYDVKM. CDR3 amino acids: CASSLPQGFTEAFF. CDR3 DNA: TGTGCCAGCAGTTTACCCCAGGGGTTCACTGAAGCTTTCTTT. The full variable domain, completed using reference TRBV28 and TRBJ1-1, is DVKVTQSSRYLVKRTGEKVFLECVQDMDHENMFWYRQDPGLGLRLIYFSYDVKMKEKGDIPEGYSVSREKKERFSLILESASTNQTSMYLCASSLPQGFTEAFFGQGTRLTVV.

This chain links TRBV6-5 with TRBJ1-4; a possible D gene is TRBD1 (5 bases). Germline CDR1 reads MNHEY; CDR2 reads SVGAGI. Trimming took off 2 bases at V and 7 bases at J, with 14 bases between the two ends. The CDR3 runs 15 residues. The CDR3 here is CASSYDWQGGEKLFF. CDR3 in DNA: TGTGCCAGCAGTTACGATTGGCAGGGAGGTGAAAAACTGTTTTTT.

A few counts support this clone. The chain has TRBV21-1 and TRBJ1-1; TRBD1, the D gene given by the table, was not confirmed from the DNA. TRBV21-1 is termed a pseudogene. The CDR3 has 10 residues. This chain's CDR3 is CASSTRKVFF. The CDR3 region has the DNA TGTGCCAGCAGCACCAGGAAGGTCTTCTTT.

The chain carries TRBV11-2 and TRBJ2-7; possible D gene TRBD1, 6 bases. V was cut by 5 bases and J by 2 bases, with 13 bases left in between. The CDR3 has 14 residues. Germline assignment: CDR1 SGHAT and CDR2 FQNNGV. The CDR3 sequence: CASSLGTPTYEQYF. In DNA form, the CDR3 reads TGTGCCAGCAGCCTAGGGACACCTACCTACGAGCAGTACTTC.

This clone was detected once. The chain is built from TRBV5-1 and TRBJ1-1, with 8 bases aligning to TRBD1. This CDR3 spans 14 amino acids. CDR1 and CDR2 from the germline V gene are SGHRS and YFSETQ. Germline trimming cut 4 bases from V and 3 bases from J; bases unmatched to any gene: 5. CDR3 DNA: TGCGCCAGCAGCAGACAGGGGCCGGACACTGAAGCTTTCTTT. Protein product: CASSRQGPDTEAFF.

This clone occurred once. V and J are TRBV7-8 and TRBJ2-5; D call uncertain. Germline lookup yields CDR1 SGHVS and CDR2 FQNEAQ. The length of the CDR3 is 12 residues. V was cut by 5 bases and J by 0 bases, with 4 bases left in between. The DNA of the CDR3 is TGTGCCAGCAGCCGCGACCAAGAGACCCAGTACTTC. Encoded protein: CASSRDQETQYF. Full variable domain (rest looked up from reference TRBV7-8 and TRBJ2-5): GAGVSQSPRYKVAKRGQDVALRCDPISGHVSLFWYQQALGQGPEFLTYFQNEAQLDKSGLPSDRFFAERPEGSVSTLKIQRTQQEDSAVYLCASSRDQETQYFGPGTRLLVL.

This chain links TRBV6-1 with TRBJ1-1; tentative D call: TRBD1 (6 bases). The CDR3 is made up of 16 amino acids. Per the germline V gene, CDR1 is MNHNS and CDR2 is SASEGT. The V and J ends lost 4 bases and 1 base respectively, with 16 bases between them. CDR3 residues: CASSGILGRGNTEAFF. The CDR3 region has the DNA TGTGCCAGCAGTGGTATTCTTGGCAGGGGGAACACTGAAGCTTTCTTT.

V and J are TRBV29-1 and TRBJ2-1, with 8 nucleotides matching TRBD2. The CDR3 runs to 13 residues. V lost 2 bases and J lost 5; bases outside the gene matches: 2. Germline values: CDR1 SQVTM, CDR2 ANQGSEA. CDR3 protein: CSVEIAGNNEQFF. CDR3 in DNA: TGCAGCGTTGAAATAGCGGGGAACAATGAGCAGTTCTTC.

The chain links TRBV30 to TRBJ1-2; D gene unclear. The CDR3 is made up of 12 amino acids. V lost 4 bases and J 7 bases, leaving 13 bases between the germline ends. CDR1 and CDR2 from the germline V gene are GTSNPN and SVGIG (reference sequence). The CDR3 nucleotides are TGTGCCTGGAAAACGGGGTTTGGTGGCTACACCTTC. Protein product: CAWKTGFGGYTF.

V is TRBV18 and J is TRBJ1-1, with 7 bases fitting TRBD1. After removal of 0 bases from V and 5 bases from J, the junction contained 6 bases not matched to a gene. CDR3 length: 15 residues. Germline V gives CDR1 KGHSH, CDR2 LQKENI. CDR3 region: CASSPPGDRRTEAFF. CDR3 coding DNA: TGTGCCAGCTCACCACCGGGGGACAGACGAACTGAAGCTTTCTTT. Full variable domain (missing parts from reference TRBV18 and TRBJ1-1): NAGVMQNPRHLVRRRGQEARLRCSPMKGHSHVYWYRQLPEEGLKFMVYLQKENIIDESGMPKERFSAEFPKEGPSILRIQQVVRGDSAAYFCASSPPGDRRTEAFFGQGTRLTVV.

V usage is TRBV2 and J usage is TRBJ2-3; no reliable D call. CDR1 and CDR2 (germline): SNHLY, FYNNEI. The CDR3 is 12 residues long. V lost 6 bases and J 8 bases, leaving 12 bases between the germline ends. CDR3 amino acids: CASRGTSVTQYF. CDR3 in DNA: TGTGCCAGCAGGGGTACAAGCGTTACGCAGTATTTT. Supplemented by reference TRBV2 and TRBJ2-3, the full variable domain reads EPEVTQTPSHQVTQMGQEVILRCVPISNHLYFYWYRQILGQKVEFLVSFYNNEISEKSEIFDDQFSVERPDGSNFTLKIRSTKLEDSAMYFCASRGTSVTQYFGPGTRLTVL.

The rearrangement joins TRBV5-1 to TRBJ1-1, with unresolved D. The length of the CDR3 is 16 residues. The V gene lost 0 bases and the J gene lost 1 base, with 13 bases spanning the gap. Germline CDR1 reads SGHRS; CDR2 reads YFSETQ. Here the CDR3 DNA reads TGCGCCAGCAGCTTGGTTTTGGCGGGGAAGAACACTGAAGCTTTCTTT. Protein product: CASSLVLAGKNTEAFF.

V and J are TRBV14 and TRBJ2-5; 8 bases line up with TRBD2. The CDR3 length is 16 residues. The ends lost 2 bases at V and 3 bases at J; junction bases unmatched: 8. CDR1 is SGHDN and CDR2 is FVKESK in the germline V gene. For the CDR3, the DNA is TGTGCCAGCAGCCAACTTAGGCAACTAGCGGAAGAGACCCAGTACTTC. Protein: CASSQLRQLAEETQYF. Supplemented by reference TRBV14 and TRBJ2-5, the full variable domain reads EAGVTQFPSHSVIEKGQTVTLRCDPISGHDNLYWYRRVMGKEIKFLLHFVKESKQDESGMPNNRFLAERTGGTYSTLKVQPAELEDSGVYFCASSQLRQLAEETQYFGPGTRLLVL.

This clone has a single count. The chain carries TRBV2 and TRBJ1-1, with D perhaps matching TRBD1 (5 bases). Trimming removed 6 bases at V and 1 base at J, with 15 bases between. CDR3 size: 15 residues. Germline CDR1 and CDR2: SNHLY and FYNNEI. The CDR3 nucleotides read TGTGCCAGCAGCTTCTGGGGGGGGTCGAACACTGAAGCTTTCTTT. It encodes CASSFWGGSNTEAFF.

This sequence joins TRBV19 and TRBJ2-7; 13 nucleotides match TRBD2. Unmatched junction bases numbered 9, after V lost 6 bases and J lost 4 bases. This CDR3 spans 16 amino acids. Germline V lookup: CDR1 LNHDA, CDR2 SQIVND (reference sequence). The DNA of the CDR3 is TGTGCCAGTAGCCCAGAGACTAGCGGGGGGCTGTACGAGCAGTACTTC. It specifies CASSPETSGGLYEQYF.

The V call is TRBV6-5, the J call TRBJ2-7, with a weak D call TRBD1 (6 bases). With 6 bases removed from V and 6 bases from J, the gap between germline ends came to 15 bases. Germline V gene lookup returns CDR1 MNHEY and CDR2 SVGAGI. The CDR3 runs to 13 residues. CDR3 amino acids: CASSHTGSGEQYF. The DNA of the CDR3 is TGTGCCAGCAGCCACACAGGGTCCGGCGAGCAGTACTTC.

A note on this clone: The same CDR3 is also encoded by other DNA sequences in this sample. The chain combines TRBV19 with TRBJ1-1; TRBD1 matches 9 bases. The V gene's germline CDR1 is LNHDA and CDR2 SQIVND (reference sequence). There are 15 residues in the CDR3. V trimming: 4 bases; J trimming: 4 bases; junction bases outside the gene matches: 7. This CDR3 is CASSTLGQGGTEAFF. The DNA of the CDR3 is TGTGCCAGTAGTACCTTGGGACAGGGTGGCACTGAAGCTTTCTTT.